The 25 T cell receptor beta chains reported below all come from one sample, sequenced in a study of Graves' ophthalmopathy and Graves' hyperthyroidism. Beta-chain TCR CDR3 regions were amplified from RNA transcripts. After a first-round RT-PCR with HTBI primers, a second-round multiplex PCR was run. TCRdb passed the multiplex PCR reads through MiXCR, listing each CDR3 protein once. The sample includes about 740,000 distinct CDR3 sequences, roughly 41% of them seen just once. Sample: peripheral blood. The receptor set was obtained from an adult man with Graves' ophthalmopathy.

This clonotype has more than one count but fewer than ten. The rearrangement uses TRBV11-1 and TRBJ1-5; D not certain. The CDR3 loop spans 14 amino acids. V lost 8 bases, J lost 4 bases, and 15 bases lay in between. CDR1 and CDR2 from the germline V gene are SGHAT and FQDESV (reference sequence). Here the CDR3 DNA reads TGTGCCAGCTCACCATATGGGAGAAATCAGCCCCAGCATTTT. It translates to CASSPYGRNQPQHF. The complete variable domain, with remaining parts taken from reference TRBV11-1 and TRBJ1-5, reads EAEVAQSPRYKITEKSQAVAFWCDPISGHATLYWYRQILGQGPELLVQFQDESVVDDSQLPKDRFSAERLKGVDSTLKIQPAELGDSAMYLCASSPYGRNQPQHFGDGTRLSIL.

This clonotype was recorded many times. The rearrangement uses TRBV2 and TRBJ1-5; D ambiguous. CDR1 is SNHLY, CDR2 FYNNEI, per germline. The CDR3 has 12 residues. The V and J ends lost 6 bases and 6 bases respectively, with 9 bases between them. In nucleotides, the CDR3 is TGTGCCAGCAGGTGGGGTTCTCAGCCCCAGCATTTT. Its translation: CASRWGSQPQHF.

The chain combines TRBV2 with TRBJ2-7; no firm D call. The CDR3 covers 15 residues. The germline V and J ends were trimmed by 5 bases and 4 bases, with 18 bases remaining between them. Looked up from germline, CDR1 is SNHLY and CDR2 is FYNNEI. In DNA form, the CDR3 reads TGTGCCAGCAGTTACCCAGCCGCGAGTAATTACGAGCAGTACTTC. This codes for CASSYPAASNYEQYF.

Note on this clonotype: This may be a read error, as it is one base from a much larger clone. This chain uses TRBV29-1 with TRBJ1-1; a possible D gene is TRBD1 (5 bases). The germline V gene encodes CDR1 SQVTM and CDR2 ANQGSEA. This CDR3 has 11 amino acids. The CDR3 region is CSGSRGTEALF. The CDR3 nucleotides read TGCAGCGGATCCCGGGGGACTGAAGCTCTCTTT.

This chain links TRBV29-1 with TRBJ2-5; 8 bases are shared with TRBD2. The CDR3 consists of 11 residues. Germline loops: CDR1 SQVTM, CDR2 ANQGSEA. After removal of 7 bases from V and 2 bases from J, the junction contained 0 bases not matched to a gene. CDR3 bases: TGCAGCGCGGGGGGGCAAGAGACCCAGTACTTC. This sequence encodes CSAGGQETQYF.

V and J are TRBV29-1 and TRBJ1-3; no clear D. The V gene lost 1 base and the J gene lost 3 bases, with 22 bases spanning the gap. There are 18 residues in the CDR3. Germline V gives CDR1 SQVTM, CDR2 ANQGSEA. The CDR3 nucleotides are TGCAGCGTTGAAGTAGCTGACGCTCCTACTCTCTTTGGAAACACCATATATTTT. Translation gives CSVEVADAPTLFGNTIYF.

As regards this clonotype: A read error is possible here, since a much larger clone lies one base away. V usage is TRBV10-2 and J usage is TRBJ2-7, with D unclear. Germline V lookup: CDR1 WSHSY, CDR2 SAAADI. CDR3 length equals 15 residues. DNA for the CDR3: TGCGCCAGCAGTGAGTCGGGGTACAGCTCCTACGGGCAGTACTTC. The encoded protein is CASSESGYSSYGQYF.

This chain uses TRBV7-2 with TRBJ1-1; 7 bases align to TRBD1. Germline CDR1 reads SGHTA; CDR2 reads FQGNSA. The CDR3 sequence is 14 residues long. The ends lost 6 bases at V and 7 bases at J; junction bases unmatched: 11. CDR3 in DNA: TGTGCCAGCAGAGAAGACAGGGCCAGCGTTGAAGCTTTCTTT. It specifies CASREDRASVEAFF.

This clonotype was observed a handful of times. J is TRBJ2-3 and V is TRBV6-5, with D unclear. CDR1 and CDR2 (germline): MNHEY, SVGAGI. The CDR3 has 13 residues. The V end was cut by 4 bases, the J end by 7 bases, with 12 bases between. The CDR3 loop is CASSSAWGNTQYF. The CDR3 DNA is TGTGCCAGCAGTTCCGCGTGGGGTAATACGCAGTATTTT.

This chain links TRBV7-9 with TRBJ1-1, with unresolved D. V was trimmed by 5 bases and J by 11 bases, leaving 9 bases between them. This CDR3 has 10 residues. Looked up from germline, CDR1 is SEHNR and CDR2 is FQNEAQ (reference sequence). CDR3 region: CASSRPEAFF. The CDR3 DNA is TGTGCCAGCAGCCGACCGGAGGCTTTCTTT. Using reference TRBV7-9 and TRBJ1-1 for the parts outside the CDR3, the full variable domain is DTGVSQNPRHKITKRGQNVTFRCDPISEHNRLYWYRQTLGQGPEFLTYFQNEAQLEKSRLLSDRFSAERPKGSFSTLEIQRTEQGDSAMYLCASSRPEAFFGQGTRLTVV.

The sample holds a few counts of this clonotype. This chain uses TRBV19 with TRBJ2-2; 9 bases line up with TRBD1. Trimming removed 8 bases from V and 1 base from J; junction bases left unmatched: 2. This CDR3 contains 14 residues. Germline CDR1 LNHDA, CDR2 SQIVND (reference sequence). The CDR3, as DNA: TGTGCCAGTCGGGACAGGGAGAACACCGGGGAGCTGTTTTTT. Protein product: CASRDRENTGELFF.

This clonotype occurred once. CDR3 protein: CATSDPGTGGGTQYF. CDR3 DNA: TGTGCCACCAGTGACCCAGGGACAGGGGGCGGGACCCAGTACTTC. V is TRBV24-1 and J is TRBJ2-5; 12 positions match TRBD1. The V and J ends lost 4 bases and 7 bases, in that order; junction bases with no gene match: 6. CDR3 length equals 15 residues. From germline, CDR1 is KGHDR and CDR2 SFDVKD.

The rearrangement links TRBV25-1 to TRBJ2-2, with TRBD1 matching over 9 bases. V lost 6 bases, J lost 2 bases, and 7 bases stayed unmatched. The CDR3 totals 16 residues. Germline assignment: CDR1 MGHDK and CDR2 SYGVNS. CDR3 protein: CASSGGTGINTGELFF. CDR3 coding DNA: TGTGCCAGCAGCGGTGGGACAGGGATAAACACCGGGGAGCTGTTTTTT.

As concerns this clonotype: An end of the junction differs from the germline gene, which may be a read error. The chain combines TRBV7-2 with TRBJ1-1; 9 positions agree with TRBD1. The CDR3 has 15 residues. CDR1 is SGHTA and CDR2 is FQGNSA in the germline V gene. The chain's CDR3 is CASSFGQGLSTEAFF. In nucleotides, the CDR3 is TGTGCCAGCAGCTTTGGACAGGGGCTGAGCACTGAAGCTTTCTTC.

The chain is built from TRBV6-6 and TRBJ1-2; D is perhaps TRBD1 (6 bases). Germline CDR1 reads MNHNY; CDR2 reads SVGAGI (reference sequence). Trimming stripped 10 bases from V and 8 bases from J, with 14 bases between. The CDR3 totals 11 residues. CDR3 sequence: CATLSQGGYTF. The CDR3 nucleotides read TGTGCCACTCTCTCTCAGGGGGGCTACACCTTC.

This sequence joins TRBV29-1 and TRBJ2-7; the match to TRBD2 covers 10 bases. Germline V gene sequence: CDR1 SQVTM, CDR2 ANQGSEA. The length of the CDR3 is 15 residues. V lost 7 bases to trimming and J lost 3 bases; unmatched junction nucleotides: 12. CDR3 in DNA: TGCAGCGCTCGGCTAGCGGGAGTATTTCACTACGAGCAGTACTTC. Protein: CSARLAGVFHYEQYF.

V usage is TRBV10-3 and J usage is TRBJ1-3; possible D gene TRBD1, 6 bases. Per germline, CDR1 ENHRY and CDR2 SYGVKD. The germline V and J ends were trimmed by 5 bases and 0 bases, with 11 bases remaining between them. This CDR3 comprises 15 residues. The DNA of the CDR3 is TGTGCCATCAGTTACCGGGGGGCCTCTGGAAACACCATATATTTT. The encoded protein is CAISYRGASGNTIYF.

This clonotype appeared many times. This chain joins TRBV7-9 and TRBJ2-5; D assignment may be TRBD1 or TRBD2 (6 bases each). The V and J ends lost 1 base and 2 bases respectively, with 8 bases between them. CDR3 length equals 14 residues. CDR1 SEHNR and CDR2 FQNEAQ come from the germline V gene (reference sequence). The CDR3 loop reads CASSLEGGQETQYF. The DNA of the CDR3 is TGTGCCAGCAGCTTAGAAGGGGGGCAAGAGACCCAGTACTTC.

This clonotype has ten or more counts. In DNA form, the CDR3 reads TGTGCCAGCAGCTTAGCAGGGGGGCAGCAGACCCAGTACTTC. Amino acid sequence: CASSLAGGQQTQYF. The chain combines TRBV7-2 with TRBJ2-5; D tentatively fits TRBD1 or TRBD2 (6 bases each). This CDR3 has 14 amino acids. V was shortened by 0 bases and J by 6 bases, with 11 bases between the two germline ends. Germline assignment: CDR1 SGHTA and CDR2 FQGNSA.

The table lists this clonotype with a few counts. V and J are TRBV10-3 and TRBJ1-4, with D tentatively TRBD1 (5 bases). The CDR3 loop spans 11 amino acids. V dropped 10 bases and J dropped 8 bases, with 11 bases sitting between them. Germline V gene sequence: CDR1 ENHRY, CDR2 SYGVKD. The CDR3 DNA follows: TGTGCCAGCAGGGACGTGGAAAAACTGTTTTTT. Its protein product is CASRDVEKLFF.

This clonotype has at least ten counts. The chain recombines TRBV10-3 with TRBJ1-2; weak D call: TRBD1 (5 bases). Germline CDR1 is ENHRY and CDR2 is SYGVKD. The CDR3 contains 11 residues. Trimming stripped 2 bases from V and 8 bases from J, with 6 bases between. In nucleotides, the CDR3 is TGTGCCATCAGTGAGAGGGACGGCTACACCTTC. As protein: CAISERDGYTF.

The rearrangement links TRBV25-1 to TRBJ2-5; perhaps TRBD1 as D (6 bases). Germline CDR1 and CDR2: MGHDK and SYGVNS. The length of the CDR3 is 15 residues. V lost 4 bases and J lost 5, with 17 bases in between. CDR3: CASSANPRGGETQYF. Here the CDR3 DNA reads TGTGCCAGCAGTGCTAACCCCAGGGGCGGTGAGACCCAGTACTTC.

The table lists this clonotype with many counts. This chain links TRBV5-4 with TRBJ2-6, with 7 bases matching TRBD1. The CDR3 runs 16 residues. V trimming: 0 bases; J trimming: 2 bases; junction bases outside the gene matches: 2. Germline-derived CDR1 and CDR2 are SGHNT and YYREEE (reference sequence). The CDR3 here is CASSLDRGTGANVLTF. In DNA form, the CDR3 reads TGTGCCAGCAGCTTGGACAGGGGAACTGGGGCCAACGTCCTGACTTTC.

This clonotype was observed many times. This may be a read error, as it is one base from a much larger clone. The gene calls are TRBV25-1 and TRBJ1-6; a weak D match, TRBD1 (5 bases). This CDR3 is built from 16 residues. Germline CDR1 MGHDK, CDR2 SYGVNS. Deletions cut 4 bases from V and 2 bases from J, with 12 bases between. The CDR3 DNA follows: TGTGCCAGCAGTGCGAGCAGGGTCACCTATAATTCACCCCTCCACTTT. It specifies CASSASRVTYNSPLHF.

Of note for this clonotype: This may be a read error, as it is one base from a much larger clone. Without the conserved terminal phenylalanine or tryptophan, this CDR3 likely stems from a read error. The chain uses TRBV2 and TRBJ1-1; 9 bases agree with TRBD1. V shed 7 bases and J 5 bases; nucleotides not matched to a gene: 5. CDR3 length: 13 residues. Germline CDR1 and CDR2: SNHLY and FYNNEI. The CDR3 is CASIGDRATEAFL. The CDR3 bases are TGTGCCAGCATAGGGGACAGGGCGACTGAAGCTTTCCTT.